This T cell receptor beta chain came from a study of cytomegalovirus exposure and HLA in healthy donors. Background on the study: The 130 or so validation repertoires used the same platform as the approximately 700 first-cohort repertoires (as reported by a later analysis).

Study results and caveats: Cytomegalovirus association was listed for about 150 TCR beta chains. Reported performance of the classifier showed diagnosis of cytomegalovirus status with high specificity and sensitivity.

Regarding this clone: Antigen unknown.

Germline CDR1 reads SEHNR; CDR2 reads FQNEAQ (reference sequence). This CDR3 has 14 amino acids. Trimming took 3 bases from V and 6 from J, leaving 11 bases between them. Sequenced by immunoSEQ multiplex PCR; TCRdb stores in-frame clones only, minus some. There are 150,000 or so clones in the sample; roughly 90% occur only once, and 20% to 25% lies in the top ten. This sequence joins TRBV7-9 and TRBJ1-4; D not resolved. This clonotype originated in a young man in good health and CMV-seropositive. Sequencing was done on a sample of PBMCs. The CDR3 nucleotides read TGTGCCAGCAGCTTGGGCCAGGCTCATGAAAAACTGTTTTTT. Translating gives CASSLGQAHEKLFF. Full variable domain (missing parts from reference TRBV7-9 and TRBJ1-4): DTGVSQNPRHKITKRGQNVTFRCDPISEHNRLYWYRQTLGQGPEFLTYFQNEAQLEKSRLLSDRFSAERPKGSFSTLEIQRTEQGDSAMYLCASSLGQAHEKLFFGSGTQLSVL.